This TCR beta chain comes out of a study of OX40 agonist ivuxolimab in advanced cancers. Study results and limitations: Both blood CD4+ and CD8+ T cells showed clonal growth by week 6 at 0.1 to 3.0 mg/kg.

Sequencing was performed with immunoSEQ multiplex PCR; in TCRdb, only in-frame clones are kept and a portion is missing. This table has about 88,000 clones, 70% to 85% appearing once. A word on this clone: Antigen specificity is unknown.

This sequence originates from an adult with an advanced solid tumor such as melanoma, head and neck, liver or kidney cancer. The sequenced sample was CD4+ or CD8+ T cells sorted from blood, obtained in a trial of the OX40 agonist ivuxolimab.

In nucleotides, the CDR3 is TGTGCCAGCAGTCACAGGGAGATTTACTCCTACGAGCAGTACTTC. It specifies CASSHREIYSYEQYF. The rearrangement uses TRBV6-6 and TRBJ2-7, with TRBD1 as a possible D gene (6 bases). This CDR3 contains 15 residues. Germline V lookup: CDR1 MNHNY, CDR2 SVGAGI (reference sequence). The ends were cut back, 5 bases at V and 0 bases at J, with 14 bases in the middle.